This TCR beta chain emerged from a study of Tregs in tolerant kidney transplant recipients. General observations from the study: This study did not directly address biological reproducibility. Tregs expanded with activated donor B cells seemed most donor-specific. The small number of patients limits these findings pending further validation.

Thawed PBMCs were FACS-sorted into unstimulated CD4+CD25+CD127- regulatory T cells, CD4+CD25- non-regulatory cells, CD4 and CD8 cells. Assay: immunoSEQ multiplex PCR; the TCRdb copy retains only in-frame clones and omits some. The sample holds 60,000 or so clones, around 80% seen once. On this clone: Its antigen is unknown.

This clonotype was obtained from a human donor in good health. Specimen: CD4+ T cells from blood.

The DNA for the CDR3 is TGTGCCAGCAGCCTTTCCAGAGCCACTGAAGCTTTCTTT. Amino acid sequence: CASSLSRATEAFF. This sequence joins TRBV14 and TRBJ1-1; no clear D gene. V was pared by 4 bases and J by 4 bases, with 10 bases between. The germline V gene encodes CDR1 SGHDN and CDR2 FVKESK. The CDR3 runs to 13 residues.